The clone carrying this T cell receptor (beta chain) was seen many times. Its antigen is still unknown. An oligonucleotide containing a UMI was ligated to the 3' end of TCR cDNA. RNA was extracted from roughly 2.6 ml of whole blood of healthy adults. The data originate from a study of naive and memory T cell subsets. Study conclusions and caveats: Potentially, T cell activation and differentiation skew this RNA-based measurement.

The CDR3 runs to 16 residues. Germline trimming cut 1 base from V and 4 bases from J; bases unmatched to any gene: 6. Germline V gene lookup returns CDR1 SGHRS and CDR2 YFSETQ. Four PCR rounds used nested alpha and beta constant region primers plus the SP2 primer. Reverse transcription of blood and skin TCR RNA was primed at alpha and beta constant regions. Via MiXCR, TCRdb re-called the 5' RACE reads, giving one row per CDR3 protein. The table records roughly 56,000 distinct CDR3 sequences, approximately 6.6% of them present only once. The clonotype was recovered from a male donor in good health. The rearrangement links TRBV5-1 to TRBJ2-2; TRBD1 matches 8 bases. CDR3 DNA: TGCGCCAGCAGCTTGCGGCAGGGGGCTATCACCGGGGAGCTGTTTTTT. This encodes CASSLRQGAITGELFF.